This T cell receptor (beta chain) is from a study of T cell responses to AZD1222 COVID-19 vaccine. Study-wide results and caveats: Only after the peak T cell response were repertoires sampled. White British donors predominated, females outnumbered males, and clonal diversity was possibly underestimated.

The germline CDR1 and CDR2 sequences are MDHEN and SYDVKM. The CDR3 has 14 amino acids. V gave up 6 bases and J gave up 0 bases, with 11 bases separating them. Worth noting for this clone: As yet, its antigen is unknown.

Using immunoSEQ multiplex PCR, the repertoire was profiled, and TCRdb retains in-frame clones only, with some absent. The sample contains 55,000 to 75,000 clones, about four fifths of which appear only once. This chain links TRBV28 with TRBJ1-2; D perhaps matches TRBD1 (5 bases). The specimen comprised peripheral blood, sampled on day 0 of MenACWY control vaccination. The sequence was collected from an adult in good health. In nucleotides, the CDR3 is TGTGCCAGCAGGACGGGGGGATCTAACTATGGCTACACCTTC. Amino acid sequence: CASRTGGSNYGYTF.